A selection of T cell receptor beta chains follows, all from one sample in a study of blood T cell repertoires in COVID-19. The data were produced by immunoSEQ multiplex PCR, yet TCRdb's version contains in-frame clones alone and is incomplete. Of 250,000 to 350,000 clones in the sample, over 85% were seen once. The sequenced sample consisted of PBMCs or T cells enriched from blood (not recorded which). The receptors come from a woman in her forties or fifties who had been exposed to COVID-19. The CDR3 runs from the conserved cysteine through the conserved F or W. D genes are given only for firm matches. Clone size is stated in some rows and not others, as once, few, many or a class when expanded.

J: TRBJ1-1
size: NA
V: TRBV5-1
D: NA
length: 15
CDR3: CASSLDTTWNTEAFF
DNA: TGCGCCAGCAGCTTGGATACGACTTGGAACACTGAAGCTTTCTTT

J: TRBJ1-1
size: NA
V: TRBV3-1/TRBV3-2
D: NA
length: 12
CDR3: CASSQPSSEAFF
DNA: TGTGCCAGCAGCCAACCCTCCAGTGAAGCTTTCTTT

J: TRBJ2-7
size: NA
V: TRBV6-5
D: NA
length: 13
CDR3: CASRATGYEEQYF
DNA: TGTGCCAGCAGGGCGACAGGTTATGAAGAGCAGTACTTC

J: TRBJ1-5
size: NA
V: TRBV19
D: NA
length: 13
CDR3: CASRGEGNQPQHF
DNA: TGTGCCAGTAGGGGGGAGGGCAATCAGCCCCAGCATTTT

J: TRBJ2-3
size: NA
V: TRBV5-5
D: TRBD2
length: 15
CDR3: CASSPGLAGADTQYF
DNA: TGTGCCAGCAGCCCAGGACTAGCGGGGGCGGATACGCAGTATTTT

J: TRBJ2-3
size: NA
V: TRBV7-9
D: NA
length: 15
CDR3: CASSRGTISTDTQYF
DNA: TGTGCCAGCAGCCGAGGGACAATCAGCACAGATACGCAGTATTTT

J: TRBJ1-6
size: once
V: TRBV28
D: NA
length: 16
CDR3: CASSLPKEGGGSPLHF
DNA: TGTGCCAGCAGTTTGCCCAAGGAGGGGGGAGGGTCACCCCTCCACTTT

J: TRBJ2-2
size: NA
V: TRBV10-3
D: TRBD2
length: 16
CDR3: CAIRGSSGGPPGELFF
DNA: TGTGCCATCAGAGGGTCTAGCGGGGGGCCCCCCGGGGAGCTGTTTTTT

J: TRBJ2-3
size: NA
V: TRBV11-2
D: TRBD2
length: 14
CDR3: CASSSAAGGLGRYF
DNA: TGTGCCAGCAGCTCTGCGGCGGGGGGGCTAGGGAGGTATTTT

J: TRBJ2-2
size: NA
V: TRBV2
D: TRBD2
length: 16
CDR3: CASSEKRGVLGGELFF
DNA: TGTGCCAGCAGTGAGAAGCGGGGGGTTTTAGGCGGGGAGCTGTTTTTT

J: TRBJ1-2
size: once
V: TRBV2
D: TRBD1
length: 14
CDR3: CASVSRTGRGGYTF
DNA: TGTGCCAGCGTATCGCGGACAGGGCGAGGTGGCTACACCTTC

J: TRBJ1-5
size: few
V: TRBV7-9
D: TRBD1
length: 16
CDR3: CASSTTDRGENQPQHF
DNA: TGTGCCAGCAGCACGACGGACAGGGGAGAAAATCAGCCCCAGCATTTT

J: TRBJ2-2
size: NA
V: TRBV9
D: TRBD1
length: 17
CDR3: CASSVAGQGSNTGELFF
DNA: TGTGCCAGCAGCGTAGCCGGACAGGGATCGAACACCGGGGAGCTGTTTTTT

J: TRBJ2-7
size: NA
V: TRBV6-5
D: TRBD1
length: 14
CDR3: CASSSGTGSTEQYF
DNA: TGTGCCAGCAGCTCCGGGACAGGGTCGACCGAGCAGTACTTC

J: TRBJ2-2
size: NA
V: TRBV21-1
D: NA
length: 14
CDR3: CASSKGPQAGELFF
DNA: TGTGCCAGCAGCAAAGGTCCCCAGGCCGGGGAGCTGTTTTTT

J: TRBJ1-4
size: NA
V: TRBV28
D: NA
length: 15
CDR3: CASSPSGDVNEKLFF
DNA: TGTGCCAGCAGCCCCTCGGGGGACGTTAATGAAAAACTGTTTTTT